The sequence of this T cell receptor beta chain was determined in a study of blood T cell repertoires in COVID-19. The CDR3 consists of 13 residues. Trimming took 5 bases from V and 3 from J, leaving 10 bases between them. Germline V CDR1 and CDR2: SGHTA, FQGTGA. Original methodology: For nucleated cells, counts were estimated from reference gene primer amplification. Profiling relied on immunoSEQ multiplex PCR, and the TCRdb table lists in-frame clones only, not all of them. V, J and clone size reflect that table, while D and trimming were determined from the DNA. The data show roughly 360,000 clones, approximately 90% seen once.

This sequence originates from a woman between 25 and 40 years old with acute COVID-19. Sample: PBMCs or T cells enriched from blood (not recorded which). The V call is TRBV7-3, the J call TRBJ1-2, with TRBD1 as a possible D gene (5 bases). The DNA of the CDR3 is TGTGCCAGCAGCCAAGACAGTGACTATGGCTACACCTTC. Protein product: CASSQDSDYGYTF.